This T cell receptor (beta chain) was recorded in a study of T cell responses to AZD1222 COVID-19 vaccine. Clones were sequenced by immunoSEQ multiplex PCR, and TCRdb holds only the in-frame ones, with some missing. Of some 110,000 clones in the sample, more than 75% are singletons; the top ten hold 3.5% to 4%. Second-dose recipients at about 4 or about 12 weeks were treated as one pooled group. CDR1 and CDR2 from the germline V gene are SGHNT and YENEEA. The CDR3 loop spans 18 amino acids. V lost 5 bases and J lost 1; bases outside the gene matches: 14. Remarks on this clone: Antigen specificity is unknown.

Study outcomes and limitations: Two doses of AZD1222 preceded a rise in Spike-specific TCR breadth and depth.

The source of this sequence is an adult who received the AZD1222 COVID-19 vaccine. The V and J genes are TRBV11-3 and TRBJ1-1; 9 bases line up with TRBD1. The sample in question was peripheral blood, obtained 28 days after the second AZD1222 dose. CDR3 residues: CASSPSPWQGQGNTEAFF. The DNA for the CDR3 is TGTGCCAGCAGCCCGTCACCTTGGCAGGGACAGGGGAACACTGAAGCTTTCTTT. Supplemented by reference TRBV11-3 and TRBJ1-1, the full variable domain reads EAGVVQSPRYKIIEKKQPVAFWCNPISGHNTLYWYLQNLGQGPELLIRYENEEAVDDSQLPKDRFSAERLKGVDSTLKIQPAELGDSAVYLCASSPSPWQGQGNTEAFFGQGTRLTVV.